The present T cell receptor beta chain was sequenced within a study of T cells in narcolepsy. Study-level points and caveats: Some memory CD4+ repertoires had no autoreactive clone sequences.

Germline-derived CDR1 and CDR2 are SGHNT and YYREEE (reference sequence). The trim removed 6 bases at V and 3 bases at J, leaving 5 bases unmatched. The CDR3 spans 14 residues. This clone was seen just once. What it recognizes is unknown. Measured with immunoSEQ multiplex PCR; TCRdb has only the in-frame clones, and not every one. The data hold about 33,000 clones, with about 84% observed a single time. The sequenced sample consisted of CD45RA- memory CD4+ T cells from PBMCs. The TCR comes from a human donor with narcolepsy. The chain has TRBV5-4 and TRBJ2-7, with TRBD2 matching 11 bases. The chain's CDR3 is CASKLAGVFYEQYF. DNA for the CDR3: TGTGCCAGCAAACTAGCGGGGGTCTTCTACGAGCAGTACTTC.